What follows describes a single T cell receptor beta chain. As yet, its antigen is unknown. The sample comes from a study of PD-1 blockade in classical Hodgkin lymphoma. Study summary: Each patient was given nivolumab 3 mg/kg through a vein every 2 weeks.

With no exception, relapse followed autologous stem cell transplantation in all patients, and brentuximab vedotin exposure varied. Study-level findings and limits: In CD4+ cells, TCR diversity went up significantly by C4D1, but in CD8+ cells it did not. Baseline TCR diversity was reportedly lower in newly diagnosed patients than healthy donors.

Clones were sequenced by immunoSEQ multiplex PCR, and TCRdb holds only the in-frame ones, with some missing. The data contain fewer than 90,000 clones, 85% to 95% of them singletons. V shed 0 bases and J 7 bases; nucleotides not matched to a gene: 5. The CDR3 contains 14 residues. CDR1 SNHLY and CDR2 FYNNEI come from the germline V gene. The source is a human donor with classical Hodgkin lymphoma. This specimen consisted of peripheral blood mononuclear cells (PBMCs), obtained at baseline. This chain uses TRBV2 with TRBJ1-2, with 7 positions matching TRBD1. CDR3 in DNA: TGTGCCAGCAGTGAAGCTAGACAGGGCCCTGGCTACACCTTC. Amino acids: CASSEARQGPGYTF. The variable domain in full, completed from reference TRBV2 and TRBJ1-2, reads EPEVTQTPSHQVTQMGQEVILRCVPISNHLYFYWYRQILGQKVEFLVSFYNNEISEKSEIFDDQFSVERPDGSNFTLKIRSTKLEDSAMYFCASSEARQGPGYTFGSGTRLTVV.